The clone carrying this T cell receptor beta chain has only a few counts. Looked up from germline, CDR1 is MGHDK and CDR2 is SYGVNS. The CDR3 spans 15 residues. V shed 6 bases, J shed 1 base, and the junction held 6 bases outside the gene matches. Unique molecular identifiers were present on cDNA, and template switching added a universal primer site. TCRdb passed the 5' RACE reads through MiXCR, listing each CDR3 protein once. This table holds 470,000 or so distinct CDR3 sequences, about 24% found once. These data come from a study of identical twins. These records were also assigned to another study, of T cells expressing NK-cell markers. That work states: Sequencing covered eight donors, seven HCMV-seropositive and one seronegative.

The specimen sequenced was CD4+ T cells sorted from blood. V is TRBV25-1 and J is TRBJ1-1; 9 bases line up with TRBD1. This clonotype originated in a woman aged 18-29 years in good health. CDR3 protein: CASRPGQGTNTEAFF. As DNA, the CDR3 is TGTGCCAGCAGACCAGGACAGGGGACGAACACTGAAGCTTTCTTT.